Listed here is a single TCR beta chain. The data originate from a study of T cell changes during pregnancy in multiple sclerosis. This CDR3 spans 17 amino acids. Deletions cut 4 bases from V and 0 bases from J, with 16 bases between. Germline V gene data show CDR1 as MGHRA and CDR2 as YSYEKL. The data were produced by immunoSEQ multiplex PCR, yet TCRdb's version contains in-frame clones alone and is incomplete. The table has some 60,000 clones, approximately 92% seen once. This chain links TRBV4-1 with TRBJ1-5; D remains ambiguous. The sequenced sample was peripheral blood, obtained in the second trimester of pregnancy. This clonotype was obtained from a female donor in good health, enrolled as a control in a pregnancy study. This CDR3 is CASSPAEGSYSNQPQHF. CDR3 DNA: TGCGCCAGCAGCCCCGCCGAGGGATCCTATAGCAATCAGCCCCAGCATTTT.